This T cell receptor beta chain was sequenced for a study of OX40 agonist ivuxolimab in advanced cancers. About the study: Patients took ivuxolimab, an agonistic anti-OX40 (CD134) antibody.

A note on this clone: Its cognate antigen is unknown.

Study-wide results and caveats: CD4+ and CD8+ T cells in blood underwent clonal expansion by week 6 at 0.1 to 3.0 mg/kg. Averaging showed that CD8+ T cells had more expanded clones than CD4+ did.

Using immunoSEQ multiplex PCR, the repertoire was profiled, and TCRdb retains in-frame clones only, with some absent. The data show 30,000 to 40,000 clones, around 90% seen once. The CDR3 loop spans 17 amino acids. The trim removed 5 bases at V and 6 bases at J, leaving 13 bases unmatched. Per the germline V gene, CDR1 is SGHAT and CDR2 is FQNNGV. At cycle 4 day 1, cycle 7 day 1, and baseline, blood was sampled. Sequenced material: CD4+ or CD8+ T cells sorted from blood, taken in a trial of the OX40 agonist ivuxolimab. This chain joins TRBV11-2 and TRBJ2-2; TRBD2 aligns across 9 bases. The TCR sequence derives from an adult with an advanced solid tumor such as melanoma, head and neck, liver or kidney cancer. The CDR3 loop reads CASSPVSGLAGPGELFF. For the CDR3, the DNA is TGTGCCAGCAGCCCCGTTTCGGGCCTAGCGGGACCCGGGGAGCTGTTTTTT.